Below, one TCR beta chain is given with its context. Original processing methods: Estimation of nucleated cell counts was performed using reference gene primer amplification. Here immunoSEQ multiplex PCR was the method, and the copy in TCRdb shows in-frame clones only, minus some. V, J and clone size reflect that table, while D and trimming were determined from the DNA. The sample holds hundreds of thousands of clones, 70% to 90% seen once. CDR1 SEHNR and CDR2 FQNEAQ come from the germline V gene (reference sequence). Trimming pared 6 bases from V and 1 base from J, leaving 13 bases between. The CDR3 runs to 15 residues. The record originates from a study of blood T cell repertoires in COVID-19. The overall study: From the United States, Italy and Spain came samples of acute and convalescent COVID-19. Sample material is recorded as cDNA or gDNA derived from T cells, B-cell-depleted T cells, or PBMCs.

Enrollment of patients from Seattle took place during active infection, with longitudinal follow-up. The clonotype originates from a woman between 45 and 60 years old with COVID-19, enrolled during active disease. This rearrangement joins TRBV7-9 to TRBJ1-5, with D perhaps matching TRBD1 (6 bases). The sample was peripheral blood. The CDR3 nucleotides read TGTGCCAGCAGTTCCACTGGACAGAGCAATCAGCCCCAGCATTTT. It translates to CASSSTGQSNQPQHF.